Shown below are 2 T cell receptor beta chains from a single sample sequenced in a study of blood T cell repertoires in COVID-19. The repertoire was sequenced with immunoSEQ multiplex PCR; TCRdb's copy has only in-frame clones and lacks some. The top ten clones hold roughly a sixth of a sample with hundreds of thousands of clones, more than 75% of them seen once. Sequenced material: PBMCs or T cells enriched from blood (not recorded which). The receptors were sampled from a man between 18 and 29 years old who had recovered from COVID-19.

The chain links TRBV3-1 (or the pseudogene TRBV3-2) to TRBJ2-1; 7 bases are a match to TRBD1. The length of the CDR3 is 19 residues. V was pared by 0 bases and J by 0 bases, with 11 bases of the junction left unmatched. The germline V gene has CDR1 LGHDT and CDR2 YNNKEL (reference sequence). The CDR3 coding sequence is TGTGCCAGCAGCCAAGATCCTGCGTCCAGGGGGAGCTCCTACAATGAGCAGTTCTTC. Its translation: CASSQDPASRGSSYNEQFF.

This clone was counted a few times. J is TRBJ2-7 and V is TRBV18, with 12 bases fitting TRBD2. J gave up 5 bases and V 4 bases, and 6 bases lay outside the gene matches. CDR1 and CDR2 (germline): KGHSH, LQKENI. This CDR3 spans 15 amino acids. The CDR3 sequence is CASSLRLAGVNEQYF. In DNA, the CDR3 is TGTGCCAGCTCACTAAGACTAGCGGGAGTGAACGAGCAGTACTTC.